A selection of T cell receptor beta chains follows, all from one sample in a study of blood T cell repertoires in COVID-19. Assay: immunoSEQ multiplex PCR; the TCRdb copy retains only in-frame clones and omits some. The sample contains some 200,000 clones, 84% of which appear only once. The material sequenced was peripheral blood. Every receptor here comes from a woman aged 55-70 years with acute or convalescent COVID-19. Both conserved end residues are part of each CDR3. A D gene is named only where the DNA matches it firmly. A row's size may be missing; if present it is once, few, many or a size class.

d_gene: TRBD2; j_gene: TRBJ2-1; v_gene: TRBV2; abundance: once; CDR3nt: TGTGCCAGCAGGGAAGTGACTAGCGGCAATGAGCAGTTCTTC; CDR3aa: CASREVTSGNEQFF
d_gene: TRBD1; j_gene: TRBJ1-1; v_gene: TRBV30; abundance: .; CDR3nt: TGTGCCTGGAGTGGACAGGGGGTGACTGAAGCTTTCTTT; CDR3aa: CAWSGQGVTEAFF
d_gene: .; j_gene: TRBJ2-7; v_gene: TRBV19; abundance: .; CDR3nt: TGTGCCAGTAGTATTAGCGTGAAGGTCCCCTACGAGCAGTACTTC; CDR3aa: CASSISVKVPYEQYF
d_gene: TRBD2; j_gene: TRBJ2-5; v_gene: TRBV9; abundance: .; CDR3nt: TGTGCCAGCAGCAAACTTCCATGGGGGACTAGCGTCCAAGAGACCCAGTACTTC; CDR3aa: CASSKLPWGTSVQETQYF
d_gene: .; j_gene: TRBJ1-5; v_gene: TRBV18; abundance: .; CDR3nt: TGTGCCAGCCAAGAGAGCAGGTATCAGCCCCAGCATTTT; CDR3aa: CASQESRYQPQHF
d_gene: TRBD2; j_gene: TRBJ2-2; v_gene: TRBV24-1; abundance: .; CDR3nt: TGTGCCACTCCAGCAGACGCCGGTAGGACTAGGAACACCGGGGAGCTGTTTTTT; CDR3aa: CATPADAGRTRNTGELFF
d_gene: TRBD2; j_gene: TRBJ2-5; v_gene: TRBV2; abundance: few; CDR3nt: TGTGCCAGCAGGTCGGGACTAGCGGGGGAAGAGACCCAGTACTTC; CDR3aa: CASRSGLAGEETQYF
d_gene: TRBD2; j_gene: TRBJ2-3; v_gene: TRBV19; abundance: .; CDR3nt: TGTGCCAGTAGTATCGGACTAGCGGGGGGCCAACGCACAGATACGCAGTATTTT; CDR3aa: CASSIGLAGGQRTDTQYF
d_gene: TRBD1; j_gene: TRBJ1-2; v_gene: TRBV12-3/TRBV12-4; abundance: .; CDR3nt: TGTGCCAGCAGTTTGGGGACAGGGTCCGGCTACACCTTC; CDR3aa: CASSLGTGSGYTF
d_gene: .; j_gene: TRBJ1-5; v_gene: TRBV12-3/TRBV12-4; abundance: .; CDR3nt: TGTGCCAGCAGAGAACAGGTTAATCAGCCCCAGCATTTT; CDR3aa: CASREQVNQPQHF
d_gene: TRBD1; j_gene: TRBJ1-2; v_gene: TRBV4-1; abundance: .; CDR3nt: TGCGCCAGCAGCCAAGAGGGGACAGGGAGGGGGTATGGCTACACCTTC; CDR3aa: CASSQEGTGRGYGYTF
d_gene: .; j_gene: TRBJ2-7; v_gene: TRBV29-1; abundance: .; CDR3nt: TGCAGCGTTGAAGAAGTTCAGGGGACCTACGAGCAGTACTTC; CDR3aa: CSVEEVQGTYEQYF
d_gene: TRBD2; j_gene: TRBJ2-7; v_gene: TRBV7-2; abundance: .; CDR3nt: TGTGCCAGCAGCTTAGGGGACGGGGGGATCTACGAGCAGTACTTC; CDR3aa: CASSLGDGGIYEQYF
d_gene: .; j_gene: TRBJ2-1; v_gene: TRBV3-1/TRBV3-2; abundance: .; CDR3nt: TGTGCCAGCAGCACGACAGCCTACAATGAGCAGTTCTTC; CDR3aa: CASSTTAYNEQFF
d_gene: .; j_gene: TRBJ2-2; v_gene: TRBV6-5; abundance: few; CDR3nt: TGTGCCAGCAGAGGGGAGGCGGACACCGGGGAGCTGTTTTTT; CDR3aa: CASRGEADTGELFF
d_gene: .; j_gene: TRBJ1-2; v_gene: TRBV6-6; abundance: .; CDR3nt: TGTGCCAGCAAAAACCGGGAGAACTATGGCTACACCTTC; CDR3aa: CASKNRENYGYTF
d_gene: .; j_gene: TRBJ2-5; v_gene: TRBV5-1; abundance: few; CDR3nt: TGCGCCAGCAGCTTGTCAGAAGAGACCCAGTACTTC; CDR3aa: CASSLSEETQYF
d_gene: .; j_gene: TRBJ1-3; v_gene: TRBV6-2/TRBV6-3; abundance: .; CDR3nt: TGTGCCAGCAGTTACTCCACCTACACCGGACTGACCTCTGGAAACACCATATATTTT; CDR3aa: CASSYSTYTGLTSGNTIYF
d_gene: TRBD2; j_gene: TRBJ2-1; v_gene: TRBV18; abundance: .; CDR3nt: TGTGCCAGCTCACTTGGACTAGCGGGGGACAATGAGCAGTTCTTC; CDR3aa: CASSLGLAGDNEQFF
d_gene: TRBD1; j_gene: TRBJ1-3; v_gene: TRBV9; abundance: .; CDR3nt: TGTGCCAGCAGCGAGGTGGGACAGGGGGCTGGAAACACCATATATTTT; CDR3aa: CASSEVGQGAGNTIYF
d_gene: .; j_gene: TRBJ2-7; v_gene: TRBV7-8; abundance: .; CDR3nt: TGTGCCAGCAGCTTAACACAGGGCTCGGGGAACTACGAGCAGTACTTC; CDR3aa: CASSLTQGSGNYEQYF
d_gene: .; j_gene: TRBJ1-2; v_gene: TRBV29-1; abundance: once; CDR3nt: TGCAGCGTCGACAGTTATGGCTACACCTTC; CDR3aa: CSVDSYGYTF
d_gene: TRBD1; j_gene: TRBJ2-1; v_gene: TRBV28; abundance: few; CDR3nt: TGTGCCAGCAGTTTAGTCGTAGGGGGCGAATACAATGAGCAGTTCTTC; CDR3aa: CASSLVVGGEYNEQFF
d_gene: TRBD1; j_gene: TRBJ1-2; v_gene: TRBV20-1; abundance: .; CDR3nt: TGCAGTGCTCGGACAGGGAACGGCTACACCTTC; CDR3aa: CSARTGNGYTF
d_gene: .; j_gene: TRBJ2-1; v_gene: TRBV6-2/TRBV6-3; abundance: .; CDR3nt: TGTGCCAGCAGTACCCCCTTGGGGGGTCTGATCAATGAGCAGTTCTTC; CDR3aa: CASSTPLGGLINEQFF
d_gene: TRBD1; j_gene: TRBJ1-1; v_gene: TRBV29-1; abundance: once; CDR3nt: TGCAGCGTCCGTGAGGGACAGAGGAACACTGAAGCTTTCTTT; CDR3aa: CSVREGQRNTEAFF
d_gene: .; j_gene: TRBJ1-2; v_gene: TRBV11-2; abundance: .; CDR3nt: TGTGCCAGCAGAGCCTTGGGGCAGAGGAATGGCTACACCTTC; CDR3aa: CASRALGQRNGYTF
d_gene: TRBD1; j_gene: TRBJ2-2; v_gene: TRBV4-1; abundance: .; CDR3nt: TGCGCCAGCAGCCCTCCGGGACAGGGAGGGACCGGGGAGCTGTTTTTT; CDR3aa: CASSPPGQGGTGELFF
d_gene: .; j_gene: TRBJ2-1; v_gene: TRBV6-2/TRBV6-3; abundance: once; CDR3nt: TGTGCCAGCAGCGCCACCCGTCGGGGGAGTTACAATGAGCAGTTCTTC; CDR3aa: CASSATRRGSYNEQFF
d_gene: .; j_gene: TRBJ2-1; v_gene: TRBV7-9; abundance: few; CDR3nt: TGTGCCAGCAGAAGGAAGGGGGACGATGAGCAGTTCTTC; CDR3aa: CASRRKGDDEQFF
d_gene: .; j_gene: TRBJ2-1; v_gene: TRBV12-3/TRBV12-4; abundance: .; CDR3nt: TGTGCCAGCAGTTCACAGAACAATGAGCAGTTCTTC; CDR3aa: CASSSQNNEQFF
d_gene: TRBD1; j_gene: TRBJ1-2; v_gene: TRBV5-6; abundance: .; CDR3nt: TGTGCCAGCAGCTTGACCAGGGGGGACTATGGCTACACCTTC; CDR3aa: CASSLTRGDYGYTF
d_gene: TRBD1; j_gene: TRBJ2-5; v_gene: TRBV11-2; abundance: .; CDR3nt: TGTGCCAGCAGCCGGGGACAGACAAAAGAGACCCAGTACTTC; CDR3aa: CASSRGQTKETQYF
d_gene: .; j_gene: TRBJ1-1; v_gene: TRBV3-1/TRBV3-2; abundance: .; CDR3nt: TGTGCCAGCAGCCTCGGGATGAACACTGAAGCTTTCTTT; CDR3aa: CASSLGMNTEAFF
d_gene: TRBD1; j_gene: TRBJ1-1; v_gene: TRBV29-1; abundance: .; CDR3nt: TGCAGCGCCTCCTCCCGACAGGGCAGAGGCACTGAAGCTTTCTTT; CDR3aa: CSASSRQGRGTEAFF
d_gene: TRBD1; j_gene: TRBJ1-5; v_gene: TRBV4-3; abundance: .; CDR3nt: TGCGCCAGCAGCCCCGGGACAGGGGCATATAGCAATCAGCCCCAGCATTTT; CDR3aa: CASSPGTGAYSNQPQHF
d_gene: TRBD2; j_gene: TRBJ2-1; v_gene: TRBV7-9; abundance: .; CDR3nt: TGTGCCAGCAGCCCCGGGCTAGCGGGGGGAGTACATGAGCAGTTCTTC; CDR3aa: CASSPGLAGGVHEQFF
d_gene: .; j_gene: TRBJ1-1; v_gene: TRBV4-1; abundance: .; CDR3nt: TGCGCCAGCAGCCAAGGGCAGGGCAAGTCTGAAGCTTTCTTT; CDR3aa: CASSQGQGKSEAFF
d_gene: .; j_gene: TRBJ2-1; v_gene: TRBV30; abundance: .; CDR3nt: TGTGCCTGGAGTGGGGCAGGGCGTGGAAATGAGCAGTTCTTC; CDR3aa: CAWSGAGRGNEQFF